This TCR beta chain was captured in a study of blood T cell repertoires in COVID-19. Clones were read by immunoSEQ multiplex PCR, and TCRdb kept only the in-frame ones, dropping some. The sample has 150,000 or so clones, around 87% seen once. This clone has just one count. Trimming removed 7 bases from V and 5 bases from J; junction bases left unmatched: 8. The germline V gene encodes CDR1 WSHSY and CDR2 SAAADI. This CDR3 has 15 amino acids. Sequencing was done on a sample of PBMCs or T cells enriched from blood (not recorded which). The chain has TRBV10-2 and TRBJ2-2; TRBD1 matches at 9 bases. This sequence originates from a woman aged 40 to 55 who had been exposed to COVID-19. CDR3 bases: TGCGCCAGCACTACAACCGGGACAGGGACCGGGGAGCTGTTTTTT. Translating it yields CASTTTGTGTGELFF.